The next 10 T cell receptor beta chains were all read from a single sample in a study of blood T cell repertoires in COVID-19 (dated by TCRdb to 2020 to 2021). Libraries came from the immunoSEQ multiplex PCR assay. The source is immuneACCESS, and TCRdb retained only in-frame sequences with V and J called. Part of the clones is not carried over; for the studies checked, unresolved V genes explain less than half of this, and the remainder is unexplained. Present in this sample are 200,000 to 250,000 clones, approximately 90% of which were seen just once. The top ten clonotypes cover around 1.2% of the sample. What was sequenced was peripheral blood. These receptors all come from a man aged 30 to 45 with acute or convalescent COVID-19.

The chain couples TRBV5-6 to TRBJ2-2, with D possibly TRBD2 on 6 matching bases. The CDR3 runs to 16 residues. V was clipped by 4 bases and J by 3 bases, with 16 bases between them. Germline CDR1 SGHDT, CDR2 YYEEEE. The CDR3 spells CASSPVGGSHTGELFF. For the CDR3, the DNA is TGTGCCAGCAGCCCCGTTGGGGGGAGTCACACCGGGGAGCTGTTTTTT.

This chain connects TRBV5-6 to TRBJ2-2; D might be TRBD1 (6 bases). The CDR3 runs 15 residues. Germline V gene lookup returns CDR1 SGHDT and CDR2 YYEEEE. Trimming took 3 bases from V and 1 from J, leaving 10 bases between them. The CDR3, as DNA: TGTGCCAGCAGCTCCCCGGGACAGAACACCGGGGAGCTGTTTTTT. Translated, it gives CASSSPGQNTGELFF.

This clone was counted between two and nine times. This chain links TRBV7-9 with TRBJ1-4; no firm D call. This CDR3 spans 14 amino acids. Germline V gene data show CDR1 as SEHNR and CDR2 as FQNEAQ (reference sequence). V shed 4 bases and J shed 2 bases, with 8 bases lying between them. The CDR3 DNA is TGTGCCAGCAGCTCTTCAGGTACTAATGAAAAACTGTTTTTT. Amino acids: CASSSSGTNEKLFF.

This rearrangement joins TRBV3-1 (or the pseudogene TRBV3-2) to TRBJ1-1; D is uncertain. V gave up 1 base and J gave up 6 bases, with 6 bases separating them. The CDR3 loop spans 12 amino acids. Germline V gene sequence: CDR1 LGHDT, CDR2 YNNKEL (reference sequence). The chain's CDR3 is CASSQVAAEAFF. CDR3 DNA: TGTGCCAGCAGCCAAGTGGCCGCTGAAGCTTTCTTT.

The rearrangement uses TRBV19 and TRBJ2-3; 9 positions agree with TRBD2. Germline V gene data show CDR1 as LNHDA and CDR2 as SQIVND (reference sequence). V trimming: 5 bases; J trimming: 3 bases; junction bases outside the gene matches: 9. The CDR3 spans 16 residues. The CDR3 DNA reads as TGTGCCAGTAGTCTAAATAGCGGGAGTCGAACAGATACGCAGTATTTT. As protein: CASSLNSGSRTDTQYF.

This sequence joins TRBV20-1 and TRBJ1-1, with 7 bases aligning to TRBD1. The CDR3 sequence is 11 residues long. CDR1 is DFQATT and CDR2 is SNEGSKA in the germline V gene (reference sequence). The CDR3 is CSKTGKTEAFF. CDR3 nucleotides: TGCTCCAAGACAGGGAAGACTGAAGCTTTCTTT.

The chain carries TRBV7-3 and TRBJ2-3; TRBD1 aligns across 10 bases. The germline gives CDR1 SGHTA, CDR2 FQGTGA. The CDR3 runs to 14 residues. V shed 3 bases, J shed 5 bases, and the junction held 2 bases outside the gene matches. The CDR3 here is CASSFRDRGDTQYF. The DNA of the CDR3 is TGTGCCAGCAGCTTTAGGGACAGGGGAGATACGCAGTATTTT.

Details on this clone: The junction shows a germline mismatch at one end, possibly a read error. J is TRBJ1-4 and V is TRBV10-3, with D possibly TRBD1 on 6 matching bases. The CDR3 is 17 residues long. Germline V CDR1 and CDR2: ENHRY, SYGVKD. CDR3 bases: TGTGCCATCAGTGACCCCCTTACAGGGCGCTCTAACGAAAAACTGTTTTTT. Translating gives CAISDPLTGRSNEKLFF.

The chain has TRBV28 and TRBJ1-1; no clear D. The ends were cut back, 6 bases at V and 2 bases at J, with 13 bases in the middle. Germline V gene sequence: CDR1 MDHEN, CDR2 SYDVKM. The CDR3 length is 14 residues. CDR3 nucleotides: TGTGCCAGCAGCCTCCTCCGGGTTAACACTGAAGCTTTCTTT. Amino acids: CASSLLRVNTEAFF.

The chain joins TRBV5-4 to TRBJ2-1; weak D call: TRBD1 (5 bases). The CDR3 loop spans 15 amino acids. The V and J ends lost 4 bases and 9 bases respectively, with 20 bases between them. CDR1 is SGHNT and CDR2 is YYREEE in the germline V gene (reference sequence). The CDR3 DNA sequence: TGTGCCAGCAGCCGGACAACAGGCGCGGCAAGTGAGCAGTTCTTC. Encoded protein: CASSRTTGAASEQFF.